A selection of T cell receptor beta chains follows, all from one sample in a study of blood T cell repertoires in COVID-19. TCRdb keeps only in-frame clones here, not all; method: immunoSEQ multiplex PCR. The sample records some 290,000 clones, approximately 90% being singletons. The sequencing sample was made of peripheral blood. Every receptor here comes from a man in his late teens or twenties with active or convalescent COVID-19. The CDR3 runs from the conserved cysteine through the conserved F or W. A D gene is named only where the DNA matches it firmly. Where a row states a size, it is once, few, many or the class of an expanded clone; other rows omit it.

v_gene	j_gene	len	d_gene	abundance	CDR3nt	CDR3aa
TRBV12-3/TRBV12-4	TRBJ2-3	13	.	.	TGTGCCAGCAGCCTCGGAGGGGCAGATACGCAGTATTTT	CASSLGGADTQYF
TRBV7-9	TRBJ2-7	17	TRBD2	once	TGTGCCAGCAGCTTAGGTTTGACTAGCGGGGGGCTCGACGAGCAGTACTTC	CASSLGLTSGGLDEQYF
TRBV7-3	TRBJ2-4	15	.	.	TGTGCCAGCAGTTGGGGGCTGGGGGATAGGGACATTCAGTACTTC	CASSWGLGDRDIQYF
TRBV6-2/TRBV6-3	TRBJ2-7	15	TRBD2	.	TGTGCCAGCAGTTTCATGACTAGCGGAGGCTACGAGCAGTACTTC	CASSFMTSGGYEQYF
TRBV6-6	TRBJ1-5	13	.	.	TGTGCCAGCAGTTATCACGGGAATCAGCCCCAGCATTTT	CASSYHGNQPQHF
TRBV7-9	TRBJ2-6	15	.	.	TGTGCCAGCAGCTTAACTGTTTCTGGGGCCAACGTCCTGACTTTC	CASSLTVSGANVLTF
TRBV11-3	TRBJ2-3	13	.	.	TGTGCCAGCAGCTCCCGAGCCACAGATACGCAGTATTTT	CASSSRATDTQYF
TRBV6-5	TRBJ1-5	14	.	.	TGTGCCAGCAGCCGAGGACACCACAATCAGCCCCAGCATTTT	CASSRGHHNQPQHF
TRBV6-6	TRBJ1-2	15	.	.	TGTGCCAGCAGCCGACCGTCGACAGGAAAATATGGCTACACCTTC	CASSRPSTGKYGYTF
TRBV4-2	TRBJ1-5	17	TRBD1	few	TGTGCCAGCAGCCAAGGTACGACAGGGAGTCTCAATCAGCCCCAGCATTTT	CASSQGTTGSLNQPQHF
TRBV28	TRBJ1-5	15	TRBD1	.	TGTGCCAGCACCTCAGGGGGGTCTTCTAATCAGCCCCAGCATTTT	CASTSGGSSNQPQHF
TRBV21-1	TRBJ2-2	18	.	.	TGTGCCAGCAGCCTTAGTTCTGACAGGGAAGAAGGCACCGGGGAGCTGTTTTTT	CASSLSSDREEGTGELFF
TRBV6-2/TRBV6-3	TRBJ2-2	19	TRBD2	.	TGTGCCAGCAGTTACTCTAGCCGCGGGAGATCTACGGACACCGGGGAGCTGTTTTTT	CASSYSSRGRSTDTGELFF
TRBV4-1	TRBJ2-1	13	.	.	TGCGCCAGCAGCCAAGTGACAAAGGCGGAGCAGTTCTTC	CASSQVTKAEQFF
TRBV10-3	TRBJ2-3	15	TRBD2	.	TGTGCCATCAGTCTAGCGGGAGGGGGTGAAGATACGCAGTATTTT	CAISLAGGGEDTQYF
TRBV29-1	TRBJ2-1	14	.	many	TGCAGCCCCTTGTTAACTCAGGGCGTTGATGAGCAGTTCTTC	CSPLLTQGVDEQFF
TRBV6-5	TRBJ2-2	12	.	.	TGTGCCAGCTGTAGAAACACCGGGGAGCTGTTTTTT	CASCRNTGELFF
TRBV30	TRBJ1-4	14	.	once	TGTGCCTGGATTAGGTCCGGAGCTAATGAAAAACTGTTTTTT	CAWIRSGANEKLFF
TRBV5-5	TRBJ2-7	15	.	.	TGTGCCAGCAGCTTGGTGCAGGGAACGCCCTACGAGCAGTACTTC	CASSLVQGTPYEQYF
TRBV6-2/TRBV6-3	TRBJ2-1	15	.	.	TGTGCCAGCAGCCCGACAGTTCCCTCCTACAATGAGCAGTTCTTC	CASSPTVPSYNEQFF
TRBV5-6	TRBJ2-1	13	TRBD2	once	TGTGCCAGCAGCTTGCCACTAGCGGAGAAGTTGTTCTTC	CASSLPLAEKLFF
TRBV11-2	TRBJ1-5	13	.	.	TGTGCCAGCAGCTATCAGGTGAATCAGCCCCAGCATTTT	CASSYQVNQPQHF
TRBV2	TRBJ2-2	17	TRBD2	.	TGTGCCAGCAGTGAAGGTGTACTAGCGGGGGGAGCCGGGGAGCTGTTTTTT	CASSEGVLAGGAGELFF
TRBV3-1/TRBV3-2	TRBJ1-2	17	.	.	TGTGCCAGCAGCCAAGAGGTAGGATCCCGACTTAACTATGGCTACACCTTC	CASSQEVGSRLNYGYTF
TRBV7-3	TRBJ2-5	12	.	.	TGTGCCAGCAGCTTACCCCCGGGGACCCAGTACTTC	CASSLPPGTQYF
TRBV7-2	TRBJ1-2	14	.	.	TGTGCCAGCAGCTCGCACACGACAGTTGATGGCTACACCTTC	CASSSHTTVDGYTF
TRBV2	TRBJ2-1	15	.	.	TGTGCCAGCAGGTTAGCGGTCGAATCTTACAATGAGCAGTTCTTC	CASRLAVESYNEQFF
TRBV7-6	TRBJ1-1	13	.	few	TGTGCCAGCACCGCAGACGCAGGATCTGAAGCTTTCTTT	CASTADAGSEAFF
TRBV18	TRBJ2-2	15	.	once	TGTGCCAGCTCATCCAGGGAAACGAACACCGGGGAGCTGTTTTTT	CASSSRETNTGELFF
TRBV14	TRBJ1-2	14	.	few	TGTGCCAGCACCTCAACTGCGGGTCCGAATGGCTACACCTTC	CASTSTAGPNGYTF
TRBV9	TRBJ2-1	13	.	.	TGTGCCAGCAGCTGGGACTTTTCCAATGAGCAGTTCTTC	CASSWDFSNEQFF
TRBV5-1	TRBJ2-1	12	.	.	TGCGCCAGCAGCTTGGAAGAGGGTGAGCAGTTCTTC	CASSLEEGEQFF
TRBV6-5	TRBJ2-7	13	TRBD1	.	TGTGCCAGCAGTTACGGGACAGGGGTCGAGCAGTACTTC	CASSYGTGVEQYF
TRBV12-3/TRBV12-4	TRBJ2-5	12	TRBD2	.	TGTGCCAGCGGGACTAGATTGGAGACCCAGTACTTC	CASGTRLETQYF
TRBV18	TRBJ2-7	16	.	.	TGTGCCAGCTCACGCCCTACTACGGGGAGCTCCTACGAGCAGTACTTC	CASSRPTTGSSYEQYF
TRBV27	TRBJ2-7	14	TRBD2	.	TGTGCCAGCAGCCAACTAGCGGCATCCTACGAGCAGTACTTC	CASSQLAASYEQYF
TRBV5-6	TRBJ2-2	14	.	.	TGTGCCAGCAGCATACAGGCGAACACCGGGGAGCTGTTTTTT	CASSIQANTGELFF
TRBV2	TRBJ1-3	14	.	once	TGTGCCATCCGGGACATACACTCTGGAAACACCATATATTTT	CAIRDIHSGNTIYF
TRBV9	TRBJ2-2	14	.	.	TGTGCCAGCAGCGTAGCTGGGCATGGAGGGGAGCTGTTTTTT	CASSVAGHGGELFF
TRBV30	TRBJ2-2	13	TRBD2	.	TGTGCCTGGGGTCGGGGGGGGTCCGGGGAGCTGTTTTTT	CAWGRGGSGELFF
TRBV2	TRBJ2-5	16	.	.	TGTGCCAGCAGTTTAGAAGGCAATGGCGGGTCTGAGACCCAGTACTTC	CASSLEGNGGSETQYF
TRBV29-1	TRBJ2-7	11	.	.	TGCAGCGTTCGGTGGAGTGGCGAGCAGTACTTC	CSVRWSGEQYF
TRBV5-5	TRBJ2-2	15	TRBD1	.	TGTGCCAGCAGCCCAGGGACAGGGGTCACCGGGGAGCTGTTTTTT	CASSPGTGVTGELFF
TRBV25-1	TRBJ1-1	16	.	.	TGTGCCAGCAGTGAAAGCCGTTTGGGGAGAAGCACTGAAGCTTTCTTT	CASSESRLGRSTEAFF
TRBV5-1	TRBJ2-6	14	.	.	TGCGCCAGCAGCTTCCAATCCGGGGCCAACGTCCTGACTTTC	CASSFQSGANVLTF
TRBV19	TRBJ1-2	13	.	.	TGTGCCAGTAGTATACAGGGAAATGATGGCTACACCTTC	CASSIQGNDGYTF
TRBV7-2	TRBJ1-3	14	.	.	TGTGCCAGCCTAAAGGGGGTTACTGGAAACACCATATATTTT	CASLKGVTGNTIYF
TRBV28	TRBJ1-2	11	.	few	TGTGCCAGCAGCAACAGGGCTGGCTACACCTTC	CASSNRAGYTF